The clone carrying this T cell receptor beta chain was seen a handful of times. TCRdb independently ran MiXCR on the RACE reads; one entry per CDR3 protein. The repertoire includes about 80,000 distinct CDR3 sequences, about 9.4% of them detected once, and 2% to 2.5% sits in the top ten. As to time point: patch test 2, 6 weeks after DPC sensitization. Treatment reported: therapeutic diphenylcyclopropenone sensitization with weekly scalp DPC. This sample is part of a study of human T cells and chemical hapten exposure. Trimming left V 0 bases short and J 4 bases short, with 9 bases between. Germline lookup yields CDR1 LGHDT and CDR2 YNNKEL (reference sequence). The length of the CDR3 is 14 residues.

The source of this sequence is a woman aged 30 to 39 with alopecia areata. Some clones in this sample may be carry-over from other donors' samples. The source material was whole blood, sampled in connection with sensitization to the hapten diphenylcyclopropenone (DPC). This chain links TRBV3-1 with TRBJ2-5; D remains ambiguous. CDR3 in amino acids: CASSQDPATETQYF. CDR3 DNA: TGTGCCAGCAGCCAAGACCCAGCCACAGAGACCCAGTACTTC.